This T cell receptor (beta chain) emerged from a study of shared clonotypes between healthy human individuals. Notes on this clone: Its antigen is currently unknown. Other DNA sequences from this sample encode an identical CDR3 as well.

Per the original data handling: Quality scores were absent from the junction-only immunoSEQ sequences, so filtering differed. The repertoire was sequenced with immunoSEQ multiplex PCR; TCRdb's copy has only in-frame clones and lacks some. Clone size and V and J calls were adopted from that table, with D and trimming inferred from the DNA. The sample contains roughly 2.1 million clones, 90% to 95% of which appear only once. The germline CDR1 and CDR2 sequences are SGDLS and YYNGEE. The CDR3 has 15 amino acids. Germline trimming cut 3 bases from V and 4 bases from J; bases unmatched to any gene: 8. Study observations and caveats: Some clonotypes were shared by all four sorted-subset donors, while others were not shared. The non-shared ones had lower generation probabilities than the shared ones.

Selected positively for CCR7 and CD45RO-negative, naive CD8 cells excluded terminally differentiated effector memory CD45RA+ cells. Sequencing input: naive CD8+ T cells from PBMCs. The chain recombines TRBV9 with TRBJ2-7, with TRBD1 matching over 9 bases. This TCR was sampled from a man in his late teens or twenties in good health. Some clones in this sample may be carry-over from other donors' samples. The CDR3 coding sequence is TGTGCCAGCAGCGCAGAGGGACAGGGAGCATACGAGCAGTACTTC. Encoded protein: CASSAEGQGAYEQYF.